This T cell receptor (beta chain) was identified in a study of CD8+ T cells in alopecia areata. Study-wide points: Mice showed clearer TCR sharing than patients did, a gap that was possibly HLA-related.

To note about this clone: As yet, its antigen is unknown.

Sorting separated CD4+ and CD8+ T cells out of PBMCs. The CDR3 has 14 amino acids. RNA was isolated and reverse transcribed to cDNA, the sequencing template. The assay was immunoSEQ multiplex PCR, and TCRdb's table has in-frame clones only and misses some. Of 100,000 to 120,000 clones listed, around 59% were seen once; the top ten hold more than 20%. The chain carries TRBV21-1 and TRBJ2-7; TRBD1, the D gene given by the table, was not confirmed from the DNA. TRBV21-1 is assigned pseudogene status. The specimen was CD8+ T cells sorted from blood. This TCR derives from a human donor in good health. Here the CDR3 reads CASSKGTVNYEQYF. Here the CDR3 DNA reads TGTGCCAGCAGCAAGGGGACAGTCAACTACGAGCAGTACTTC.